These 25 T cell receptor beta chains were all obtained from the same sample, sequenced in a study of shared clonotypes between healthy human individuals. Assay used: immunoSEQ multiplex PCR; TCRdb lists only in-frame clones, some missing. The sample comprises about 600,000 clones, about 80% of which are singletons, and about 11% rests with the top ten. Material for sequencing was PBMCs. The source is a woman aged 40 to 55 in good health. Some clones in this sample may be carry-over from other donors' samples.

The CDR3 nucleotides are TGTGCCAGCAGCTTAGCGCGGAACTACGAGCAGTACTTC. This sequence encodes CASSLARNYEQYF. This chain links TRBV7-2 with TRBJ2-7; D not resolved. V gave up 0 bases and J gave up 3 bases, with 6 bases separating them. Germline CDR1 reads SGHTA; CDR2 reads FQGNSA. The length of the CDR3 is 13 residues.

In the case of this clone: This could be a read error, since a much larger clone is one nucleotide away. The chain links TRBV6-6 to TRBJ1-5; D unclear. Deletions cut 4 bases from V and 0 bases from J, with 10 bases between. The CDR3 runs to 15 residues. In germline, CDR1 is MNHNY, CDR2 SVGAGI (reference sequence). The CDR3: CASSFGADSNQPQHF. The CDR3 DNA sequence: TGTGCCAGCAGTTTCGGCGCTGATAGCAATCAGCCCCAGCATTTT.

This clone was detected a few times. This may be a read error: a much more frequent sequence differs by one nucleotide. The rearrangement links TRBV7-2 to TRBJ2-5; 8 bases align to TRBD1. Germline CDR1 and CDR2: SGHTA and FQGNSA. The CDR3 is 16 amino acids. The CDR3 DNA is TGTGCCAGCAGCTCCCTCTGGACAGGGAACCGAGAGGCCCAGTACTTC. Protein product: CASSSLWTGNREAQYF.

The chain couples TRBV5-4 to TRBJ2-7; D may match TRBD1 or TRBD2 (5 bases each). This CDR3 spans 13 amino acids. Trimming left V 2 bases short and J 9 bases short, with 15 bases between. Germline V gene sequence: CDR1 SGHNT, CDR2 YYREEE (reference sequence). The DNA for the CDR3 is TGTGCCAGCAGCTTTTCCGGGACCCGGTCGCAGTACTTC. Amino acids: CASSFSGTRSQYF.

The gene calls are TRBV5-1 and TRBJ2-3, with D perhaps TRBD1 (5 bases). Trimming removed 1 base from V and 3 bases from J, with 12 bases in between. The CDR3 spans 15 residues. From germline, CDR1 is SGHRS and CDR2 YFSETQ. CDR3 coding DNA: TGCGCCAGCAGCTTGCAGGGTTTTCCTACAGATACGCAGTATTTT. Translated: CASSLQGFPTDTQYF.

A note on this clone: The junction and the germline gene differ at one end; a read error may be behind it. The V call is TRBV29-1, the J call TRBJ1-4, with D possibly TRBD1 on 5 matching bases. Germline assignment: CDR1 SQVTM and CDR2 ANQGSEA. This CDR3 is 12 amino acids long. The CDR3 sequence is CSVDGGGEKLLF. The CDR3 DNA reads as TGCAGCGTTGATGGGGGGGGTGAAAAACTGCTTTTT.

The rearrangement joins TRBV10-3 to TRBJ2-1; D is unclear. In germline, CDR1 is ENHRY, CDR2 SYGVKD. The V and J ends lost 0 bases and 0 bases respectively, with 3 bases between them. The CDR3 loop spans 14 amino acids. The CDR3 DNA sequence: TGTGCCATCAGTGAGTCTGACTCCTACAATGAGCAGTTCTTC. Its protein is CAISESDSYNEQFF.

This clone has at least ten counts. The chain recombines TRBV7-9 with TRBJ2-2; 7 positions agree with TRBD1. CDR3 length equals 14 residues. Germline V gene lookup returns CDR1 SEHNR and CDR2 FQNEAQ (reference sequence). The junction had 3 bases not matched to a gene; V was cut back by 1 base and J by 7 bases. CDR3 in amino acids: CASSLEGGIGELFF. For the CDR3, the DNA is TGTGCCAGCAGCTTAGAAGGGGGCATCGGGGAGCTGTTTTTT.

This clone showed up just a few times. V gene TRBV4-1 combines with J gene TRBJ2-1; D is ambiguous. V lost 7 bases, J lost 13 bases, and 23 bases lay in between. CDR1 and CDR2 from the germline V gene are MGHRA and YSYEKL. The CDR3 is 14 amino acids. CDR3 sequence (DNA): TGCGCCAGCAAATCCTTAGGAACGGTGGCGGCCCAGTTCTTC. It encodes CASKSLGTVAAQFF.

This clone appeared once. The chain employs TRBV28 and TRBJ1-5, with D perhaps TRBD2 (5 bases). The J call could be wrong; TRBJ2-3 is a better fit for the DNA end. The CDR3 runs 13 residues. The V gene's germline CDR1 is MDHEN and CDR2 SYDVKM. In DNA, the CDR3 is TGTGCCAGCAGTGATGACGGGAATCAGCCCCAGTATTTT. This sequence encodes CASSDDGNQPQYF.

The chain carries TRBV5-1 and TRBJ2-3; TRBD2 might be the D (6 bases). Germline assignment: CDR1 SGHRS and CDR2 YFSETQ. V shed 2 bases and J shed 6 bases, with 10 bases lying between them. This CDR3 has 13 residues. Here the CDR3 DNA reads TGCGCCAGCAGCTTCGGGGGAGAGGATACGCAGTATTTT. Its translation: CASSFGGEDTQYF. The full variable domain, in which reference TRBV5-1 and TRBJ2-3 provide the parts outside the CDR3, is KAGVTQTPRYLIKTRGQQVTLSCSPISGHRSVSWYQQTPGQGLQFLFEYFSETQRNKGNFPGRFSGRQFSNSRSEMNVSTLELGDSALYLCASSFGGEDTQYFGPGTRLTVL.

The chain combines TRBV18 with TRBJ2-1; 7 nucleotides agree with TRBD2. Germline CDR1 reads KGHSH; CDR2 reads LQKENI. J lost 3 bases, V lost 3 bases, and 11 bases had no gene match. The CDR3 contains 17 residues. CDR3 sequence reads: CASSPLQAGYNYNEQFF. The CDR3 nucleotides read TGTGCCAGCTCACCCTTACAAGCGGGGTACAACTACAATGAGCAGTTCTTC.

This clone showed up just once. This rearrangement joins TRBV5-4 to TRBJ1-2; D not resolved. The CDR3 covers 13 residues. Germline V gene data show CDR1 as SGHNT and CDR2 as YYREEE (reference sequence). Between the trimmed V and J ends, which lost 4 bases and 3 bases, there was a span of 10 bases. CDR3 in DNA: TGTGCCAGCAGCCCCCGGAACGACTATGGCTACACCTTC. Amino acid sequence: CASSPRNDYGYTF.

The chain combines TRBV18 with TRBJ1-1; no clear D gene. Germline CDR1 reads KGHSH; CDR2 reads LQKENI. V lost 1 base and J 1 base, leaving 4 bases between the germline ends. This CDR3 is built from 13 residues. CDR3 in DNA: TGTGCCAGCTCACCACGATCGAACACTGAAGCTTTCTTT. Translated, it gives CASSPRSNTEAFF.

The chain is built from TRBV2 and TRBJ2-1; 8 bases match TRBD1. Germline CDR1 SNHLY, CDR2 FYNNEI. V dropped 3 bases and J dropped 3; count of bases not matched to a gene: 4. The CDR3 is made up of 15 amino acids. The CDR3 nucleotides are TGTGCCAGCAGTGATTCGACAGGGGTCTACAATGAGCAGTTCTTC. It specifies CASSDSTGVYNEQFF.

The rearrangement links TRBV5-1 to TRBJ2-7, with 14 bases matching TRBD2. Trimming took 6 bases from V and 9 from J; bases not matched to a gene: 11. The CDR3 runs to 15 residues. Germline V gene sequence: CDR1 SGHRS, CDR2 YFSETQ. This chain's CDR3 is CASTVGLAGERSQYF. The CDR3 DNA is TGCGCCAGCACCGTGGGACTAGCGGGAGAGAGATCGCAGTACTTC.

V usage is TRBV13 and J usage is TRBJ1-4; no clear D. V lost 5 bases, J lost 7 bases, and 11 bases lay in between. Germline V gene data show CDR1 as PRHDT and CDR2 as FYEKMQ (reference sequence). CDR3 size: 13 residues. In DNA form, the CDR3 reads TGTGCCAGCAGCCTAACCTTGGGTGAAAAACTGTTTTTT. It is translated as CASSLTLGEKLFF.

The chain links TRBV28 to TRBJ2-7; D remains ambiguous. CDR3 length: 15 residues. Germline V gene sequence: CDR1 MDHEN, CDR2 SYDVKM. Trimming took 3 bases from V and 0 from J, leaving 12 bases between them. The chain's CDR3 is CASSFPRTPSYEQYF. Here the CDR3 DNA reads TGTGCCAGCAGTTTCCCGCGGACCCCCTCCTACGAGCAGTACTTC.

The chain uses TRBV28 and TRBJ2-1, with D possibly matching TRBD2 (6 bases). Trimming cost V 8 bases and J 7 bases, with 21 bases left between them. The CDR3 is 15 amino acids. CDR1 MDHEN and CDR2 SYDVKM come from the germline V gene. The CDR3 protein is CASASWAEGLNEQFF. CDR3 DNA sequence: TGTGCCAGCGCGAGCTGGGCAGAGGGACTGAATGAGCAGTTCTTC.

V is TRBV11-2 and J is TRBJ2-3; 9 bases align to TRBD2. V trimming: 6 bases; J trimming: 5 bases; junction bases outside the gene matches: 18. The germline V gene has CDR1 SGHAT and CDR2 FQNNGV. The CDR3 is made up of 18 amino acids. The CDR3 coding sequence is TGTGCCAGCAGACAGGATGGGACTAGCTTCCGAGGCGGAGATACGCAGTATTTT. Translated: CASRQDGTSFRGGDTQYF.

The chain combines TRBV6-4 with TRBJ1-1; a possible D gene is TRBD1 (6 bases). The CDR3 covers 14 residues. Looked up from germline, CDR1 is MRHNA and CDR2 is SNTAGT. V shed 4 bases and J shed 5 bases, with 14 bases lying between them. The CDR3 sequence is CASSVSRGDTEAFF. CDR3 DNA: TGTGCCAGCAGTGTCTCCAGGGGTGATACTGAAGCTTTCTTT.

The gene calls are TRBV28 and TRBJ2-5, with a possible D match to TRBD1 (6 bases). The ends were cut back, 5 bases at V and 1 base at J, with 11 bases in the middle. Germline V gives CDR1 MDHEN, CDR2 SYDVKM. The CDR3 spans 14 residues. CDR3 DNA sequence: TGTGCCAGCAGTACTGGGACAACCCAAGAGACCCAGTACTTC. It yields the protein CASSTGTTQETQYF.

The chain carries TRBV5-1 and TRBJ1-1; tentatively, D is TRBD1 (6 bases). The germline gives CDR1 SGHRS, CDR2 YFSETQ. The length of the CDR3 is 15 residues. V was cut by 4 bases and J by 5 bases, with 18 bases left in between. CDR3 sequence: CASSPALGGLTEAFF. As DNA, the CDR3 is TGCGCCAGCAGCCCGGCGTTGGGGGGGCTTACTGAAGCTTTCTTT. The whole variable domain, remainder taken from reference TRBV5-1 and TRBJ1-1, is KAGVTQTPRYLIKTRGQQVTLSCSPISGHRSVSWYQQTPGQGLQFLFEYFSETQRNKGNFPGRFSGRQFSNSRSEMNVSTLELGDSALYLCASSPALGGLTEAFFGQGTRLTVV.

CDR3 protein: CASSHGWSYEQYF. Written as DNA, the CDR3 is TGCGCCAGCAGCCATGGATGGTCCTACGAGCAGTACTTC. The rearrangement links TRBV5-1 to TRBJ2-7; unclear D gene. The CDR3 has 13 amino acids. V was shortened by 4 bases and J by 1 base, with 9 bases between the two germline ends. Germline V lookup: CDR1 SGHRS, CDR2 YFSETQ.

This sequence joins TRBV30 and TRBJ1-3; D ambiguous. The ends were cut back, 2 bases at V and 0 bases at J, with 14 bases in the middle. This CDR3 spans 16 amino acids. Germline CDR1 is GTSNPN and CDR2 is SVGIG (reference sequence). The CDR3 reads CAWSFGTRYSGNTIYF. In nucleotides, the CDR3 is TGTGCCTGGAGTTTCGGCACCCGCTACTCTGGAAACACCATATATTTT.